The 29 T cell receptor beta chains listed next were all sequenced from one sample in a study of T-cell reconstitution after alpha-beta-depleted transplantation in children. A TCRbeta library incorporating unique molecular identifiers was prepared. One entry per CDR3 protein, called by TCRdb with MiXCR from the PCR reads. Found here are 300,000 to 350,000 distinct CDR3 sequences, 15% to 20% of them singletons; the top ten hold about 41%. This material consisted of PBMCs, mostly from graft donor cells, taken 360 days after TCRalphabeta/CD19-depleted stem cell transplant. The receptors come from a male patient aged 2-15 years who had a stem cell transplant for acute lymphoblastic leukemia, so the T cells may come from the graft donor.

This clonotype occurred a few times. The chain employs TRBV30 and TRBJ2-1; 9 positions match TRBD2. This CDR3 has 13 amino acids. V lost 5 bases and J lost 6; bases outside the gene matches: 5. Per germline, CDR1 GTSNPN and CDR2 SVGIG (reference sequence). CDR3 coding DNA: TGTGCCTGGGATAGCGGGAGTCTCAATGAGCAGTTCTTC. Its translation is CAWDSGSLNEQFF.

The chain is built from TRBV10-3 and TRBJ2-3, with TRBD2 matching 10 bases. The CDR3 totals 12 residues. Losses at the gene ends were 10 bases for V and 4 bases for J; bases not matched to a gene: 2. The V gene's germline CDR1 is ENHRY and CDR2 SYGVKD. CDR3 DNA: TGTGCCACTCTAGCGGGAGCAGATACGCAGTATTTT. This codes for CATLAGADTQYF.

This clonotype has ten or more counts. The chain combines TRBV29-1 with TRBJ2-7; 7 bases match TRBD2. Germline V gives CDR1 SQVTM, CDR2 ANQGSEA. Losses at the gene ends were 4 bases for V and 3 bases for J; bases not matched to a gene: 18. This CDR3 is 17 amino acids long. CDR3 sequence (DNA): TGCAGCGTTGGAATAGCGGGTTCACGATCTACCAACTACGAGCAGTACTTC. Protein: CSVGIAGSRSTNYEQYF.

The chain carries TRBV7-9 and TRBJ2-3; D might be TRBD1 (5 bases). V was cut by 6 bases and J by 6 bases, with 13 bases left in between. CDR1 is SEHNR, CDR2 FQNEAQ, per germline (reference sequence). The CDR3 is 13 residues long. The DNA of the CDR3 is TGTGCCAGCAGGAGAACCAACAGGGATACGCAGTATTTT. It yields the protein CASRRTNRDTQYF.

The sample holds a few counts of this clonotype. The chain recombines TRBV29-1 with TRBJ2-2; possible D gene TRBD2, 6 bases. The CDR3 runs 14 residues. Germline CDR1 SQVTM, CDR2 ANQGSEA. Deletions cut 7 bases from V and 7 bases from J, with 19 bases between. As DNA, the CDR3 is TGCAGCGCCCCCGGAGGGCCCCTGGTCGGGGAGCTGTTTTTT. Its protein is CSAPGGPLVGELFF.

This chain uses TRBV3-1 with TRBJ2-3; no clear D. V gave up 3 bases and J gave up 2 bases, with 15 bases separating them. From germline, CDR1 is LGHDT and CDR2 YNNKEL (reference sequence). The CDR3 is made up of 16 amino acids. The CDR3 sequence is CASSQRVSYPTDTQYF. Written as DNA, the CDR3 is TGTGCCAGCAGCCAGCGAGTTTCCTACCCCACAGATACGCAGTATTTT.

This clonotype was observed a few times. The CDR3 region has the DNA TGCGCCAGCAGCCAAGTCCCGACTAGCGGGAGCTCTGGGGCCAACGTCCTGACTTTC. It specifies CASSQVPTSGSSGANVLTF. The chain is built from TRBV4-1 and TRBJ2-6, with 12 nucleotides matching TRBD2. CDR1 MGHRA and CDR2 YSYEKL come from the germline V gene. The CDR3 extends over 19 amino acids. The V and J ends lost 1 base and 0 bases, in that order; junction bases with no gene match: 4.

This clonotype was found many times. The V call is TRBV24-1, the J call TRBJ2-7, with a weak D call TRBD2 (5 bases). The CDR3 contains 14 residues. CDR1 and CDR2 from the germline V gene are KGHDR and SFDVKD. V shed 4 bases and J shed 3 bases, with 12 bases lying between them. The CDR3 loop reads CATSDQLGNYEQYF. The CDR3 DNA sequence: TGTGCCACCAGTGACCAACTAGGGAACTACGAGCAGTACTTC.

This clonotype showed up just a few times. The rearrangement joins TRBV28 to TRBJ1-2; D remains unclear. Germline lookup yields CDR1 MDHEN and CDR2 SYDVKM. The V end was cut by 4 bases, the J end by 4 bases, with 19 bases between. The CDR3 runs 16 residues. The CDR3 protein is CASSSNSYSYSYGYTF. The CDR3 nucleotides are TGTGCCAGCAGTTCAAACAGCTACTCCTATTCCTATGGCTACACCTTC.

The chain employs TRBV12-3 or TRBV12-4 and TRBJ2-7, with 11 bases identical to TRBD2. V was pared by 5 bases and J by 6 bases, with 9 bases of the junction left unmatched. This CDR3 contains 15 residues. The CDR3 DNA reads TGTGCCAGCAGTCCTCCTAGCGGGAGGCGCGGCGAGCAGTACTTC. Protein product: CASSPPSGRRGEQYF.

This clonotype was detected many times. V gene TRBV5-1 combines with J gene TRBJ1-2; no firm D call. Germline V gene sequence: CDR1 SGHRS, CDR2 YFSETQ. The V and J ends lost 1 base and 0 bases respectively, with 4 bases between them. The CDR3 covers 13 residues. The CDR3 region is CASSLSANYGYTF. For the CDR3, the DNA is TGCGCCAGCAGCTTGTCAGCTAACTATGGCTACACCTTC.

As for this clonotype: The final CDR3 position lacks the conserved phenylalanine or tryptophan, pointing to a likely read error. The chain employs TRBV28 and TRBJ2-7, with 7 bases identical to TRBD2. Germline loops: CDR1 MDHEN, CDR2 SYDVKM. J was trimmed by 0 bases and V by 5 bases; bases with no gene match: 13. The CDR3 spans 17 residues. The CDR3 DNA sequence: TGTGCCAGCAGTGTACTACTAGCGCTTTATAGCTCCTACGAGCAGTACCTC. It is translated as CASSVLLALYSSYEQYL.

This clonotype appeared a few times. This chain uses TRBV6-5 with TRBJ1-6; D not certain. This CDR3 has 14 amino acids. Looked up from germline, CDR1 is MNHEY and CDR2 is SVGAGI. V lost 2 bases and J 7 bases, leaving 9 bases between the germline ends. The CDR3 protein is CASSYGPGNSPLHF. CDR3 DNA sequence: TGTGCCAGCAGTTACGGTCCTGGGAATTCACCCCTCCACTTT.

CDR3: CASSLGGAVQYNEQFF. CDR3 nucleotide sequence: TGTGCCAGCAGTCTTGGAGGCGCCGTCCAATACAATGAGCAGTTCTTC. The chain couples TRBV5-5 to TRBJ2-1; perhaps TRBD2 as D (5 bases). V shed 5 bases and J shed 4 bases, with 19 bases lying between them. This CDR3 has 16 residues. In germline, CDR1 is SGHKS, CDR2 YYEKEE (reference sequence).

This clonotype was picked up a small number of times. The V and J genes are TRBV7-6 and TRBJ1-5; tentative D call: TRBD1 (6 bases). There are 15 residues in the CDR3. V was cut by 5 bases and J by 9 bases, with 20 bases left in between. The germline gives CDR1 SGHVS, CDR2 FNYEAQ. For the CDR3, the DNA is TGTGCCAGCAGCCCCTACCGGGACACTCTAGGGCCCCAGCATTTT. Translated: CASSPYRDTLGPQHF.

Only a few counts were recorded for this clonotype. The chain joins TRBV5-4 to TRBJ1-2, with D perhaps TRBD1 (5 bases). The CDR3 has 16 amino acids. CDR1 and CDR2 from the germline V gene are SGHNT and YYREEE (reference sequence). V shed 4 bases and J shed 2 bases, with 18 bases lying between them. The CDR3 DNA sequence: TGTGCCAGCAGCCCCTTTGGGGGAGGCACCAACTATGGCTACACCTTC. Translation gives CASSPFGGGTNYGYTF.

The chain is built from TRBV30 and TRBJ1-2, with D perhaps TRBD1 (6 bases). Trimming took off 4 bases at V and 0 bases at J, with 18 bases between the two ends. CDR1 is GTSNPN, CDR2 SVGIG, per germline (reference sequence). The CDR3 contains 16 residues. The CDR3 sequence is CAWKEGRGGTNYGYTF. DNA for the CDR3: TGTGCCTGGAAGGAGGGCAGGGGTGGAACTAACTATGGCTACACCTTC.

The CDR3 DNA reads TGCGCCAGCAGCTTGGCCGGCAGGGGGGAGACCCAGTACTTC. Translating gives CASSLAGRGETQYF. This chain links TRBV5-1 with TRBJ2-5; TRBD1 aligns across 7 bases. The length of the CDR3 is 14 residues. The junction had 4 bases not matched to a gene; V was cut back by 0 bases and J by 5 bases. The V gene's germline CDR1 is SGHRS and CDR2 YFSETQ.

This clonotype showed up many times. The rearrangement uses TRBV20-1 and TRBJ2-3; no reliable D call. The CDR3 extends over 11 amino acids. The V end was cut by 2 bases, the J end by 5 bases, with 5 bases between. The germline gives CDR1 DFQATT, CDR2 SNEGSKA (reference sequence). The CDR3 loop is CSARLGDTQYF. The CDR3 region has the DNA TGCAGTGCTAGATTGGGAGATACGCAGTATTTT.

This rearrangement joins TRBV30 to TRBJ2-7; TRBD2 matches 7 bases. Germline V lookup: CDR1 GTSNPN, CDR2 SVGIG (reference sequence). CDR3 size: 12 residues. J lost 7 bases, V lost 6 bases, and 9 bases had no gene match. CDR3 coding DNA: TGTGCCTGTAGCGGGTTGCGGGGTGAGCAGTACTTC. Its translation is CACSGLRGEQYF.

CDR3: CSASLGARGANVLTF. DNA for the CDR3: TGCAGTGCTAGTCTAGGGGCGCGGGGGGCCAACGTCCTGACTTTC. The chain employs TRBV20-1 and TRBJ2-6, with a tentative D call TRBD1 (5 bases). V was clipped by 3 bases and J by 4 bases, with 13 bases between them. Germline CDR1 reads DFQATT; CDR2 reads SNEGSKA (reference sequence). The CDR3 length is 15 residues.

A few counts support this clonotype. V usage is TRBV7-9 and J usage is TRBJ2-7, with TRBD1 matching over 9 bases. Trimming at V came to 8 bases and at J to 6 bases, leaving 8 bases not matched to a gene. Germline lookup yields CDR1 SEHNR and CDR2 FQNEAQ (reference sequence). This CDR3 region has 13 residues. The CDR3 DNA follows: TGTGCCAGCGGCCCACAGGGGGCGGGCGAGCAGTACTTC. Translation gives CASGPQGAGEQYF.

This clonotype came up a few times. This rearrangement joins TRBV28 to TRBJ2-7, with TRBD2 matching 16 bases. V dropped 3 bases and J dropped 5; count of bases not matched to a gene: 10. Germline-derived CDR1 and CDR2 are MDHEN and SYDVKM. The CDR3 length is 18 residues. CDR3 sequence reads: CASSFPGTSGRALHEQYF. DNA for the CDR3: TGTGCCAGCAGTTTCCCCGGGACTAGCGGGAGGGCCCTCCACGAGCAGTACTTC.

The chain has TRBV9 and TRBJ2-5; TRBD2 matches at 14 bases. This CDR3 has 17 residues. Germline CDR1 is SGDLS and CDR2 is YYNGEE. V lost 4 bases to trimming and J lost 5 bases; unmatched junction nucleotides: 10. The CDR3 here is CASSIGGTSGSGETQYF. DNA for the CDR3: TGTGCCAGCAGCATCGGGGGGACTAGCGGGAGCGGGGAGACCCAGTACTTC.

The V call is TRBV18, the J call TRBJ1-1, with TRBD1 matching 7 bases. With 3 bases clipped from V and 0 bases from J, the junction kept 4 bases outside the gene matches. CDR1 is KGHSH and CDR2 is LQKENI in the germline V gene. This CDR3 comprises 15 residues. In DNA form, the CDR3 reads TGTGCCAGCTCACCCCCGGACAGGCTGAACACTGAAGCTTTCTTT. This encodes CASSPPDRLNTEAFF.

The chain combines TRBV7-3 with TRBJ2-2; D gene uncertain. Germline CDR1 SGHTA, CDR2 FQGTGA. This CDR3 region has 13 residues. The V gene lost 1 base and the J gene lost 3 bases, with 3 bases spanning the gap. CDR3 protein: CASSLIYTGELFF. The CDR3, as DNA: TGTGCCAGCAGCTTAATTTACACCGGGGAGCTGTTTTTT. The variable domain in full, with the rest retrieved from reference TRBV7-3 and TRBJ2-2, is GAGVSQTPSNKVTEKGKYVELRCDPISGHTALYWYRQSLGQGPEFLIYFQGTGAADDSGLPNDRFFAVRPEGSVSTLKIQRTERGDSAVYLCASSLIYTGELFFGEGSRLTVL.

This sequence joins TRBV28 and TRBJ1-5, with TRBD1 identical over 7 bases. Germline CDR1 and CDR2: MDHEN and SYDVKM. The CDR3 covers 21 residues. With V trimmed by 3 bases and J by 0 bases, 20 bases remained unmatched. The CDR3 bases are TGTGCCAGCAGTTTTCCTCCGCCCTCTCTCCGGACAGGCCATAGCAATCAGCCCCAGCATTTT. This sequence encodes CASSFPPPSLRTGHSNQPQHF.

This clonotype was counted between two and nine times. This chain uses TRBV5-1 with TRBJ2-1; D unclear. The V end was cut by 0 bases, the J end by 1 base, with 11 bases between. CDR1 and CDR2 (germline): SGHRS, YFSETQ. The length of the CDR3 is 16 residues. The CDR3 nucleotides read TGCGCCAGCAGCTTGGTCCTTCGACCTTCCTACAATGAGCAGTTCTTC. Translated, it gives CASSLVLRPSYNEQFF. The entire variable domain, with the rest obtained from reference TRBV5-1 and TRBJ2-1, is as follows: KAGVTQTPRYLIKTRGQQVTLSCSPISGHRSVSWYQQTPGQGLQFLFEYFSETQRNKGNFPGRFSGRQFSNSRSEMNVSTLELGDSALYLCASSLVLRPSYNEQFFGPGTRLTVL.

The chain employs TRBV28 and TRBJ2-3; TRBD1 matches 10 bases. V lost 3 bases and J lost 2; bases outside the gene matches: 11. The CDR3 length is 18 residues. In germline, CDR1 is MDHEN, CDR2 SYDVKM. As DNA, the CDR3 is TGTGCCAGCAGTTTTGGTATCGACAGGGGGCGTCCCACAGATACGCAGTATTTT. Its translation: CASSFGIDRGRPTDTQYF.